The 26 T cell receptor beta chains in this list originate from one sample, sequenced in a study of blood T cell repertoires in COVID-19. Produced via immunoSEQ multiplex PCR; TCRdb's table is partial and in-frame only. The sample has 68,000 or so clones, around 84% seen once. Sample: peripheral blood. Receptors originate from a man aged 50 to 60 with acute or convalescent COVID-19.

This clone was observed once. The V gene is TRBV7-8, the J gene TRBJ1-4; D might be TRBD1 (5 bases). The CDR3 has 16 residues. Germline V gene sequence: CDR1 SGHVS, CDR2 FQNEAQ. Trimming left V 4 bases short and J 3 bases short, with 15 bases between. This CDR3 reads CASSSREIWANEKLFF. In DNA form, the CDR3 reads TGTGCCAGCAGCTCCAGGGAAATATGGGCTAATGAAAAACTGTTTTTT.

V is TRBV7-3 and J is TRBJ1-3; 8 bases map to TRBD1. V shed 6 bases and J 0 bases; nucleotides not matched to a gene: 4. CDR1 is SGHTA and CDR2 is FQGTGA in the germline V gene. The CDR3 has 15 amino acids. The CDR3 nucleotides are TGTGCCAGCAGTCTGGGGACAGGCTCTGGAAACACCATATATTTT. It specifies CASSLGTGSGNTIYF.

V usage is TRBV11-3 and J usage is TRBJ2-2; 11 bases are a match to TRBD2. After removal of 5 bases from V and 7 bases from J, the junction contained 6 bases not matched to a gene. The germline CDR1 and CDR2 sequences are SGHNT and YENEEA. This CDR3 comprises 15 residues. As DNA, the CDR3 is TGTGCCAGCAGCAAGACTAGCGGGATAGACGGGGAGCTGTTTTTT. It is translated as CASSKTSGIDGELFF.

In its sample, this clone was seen once. The chain joins TRBV29-1 to TRBJ2-7, with 10 bases matching TRBD1. V was pared by 4 bases and J by 5 bases, with 11 bases of the junction left unmatched. The CDR3 totals 15 residues. The V gene's germline CDR1 is SQVTM and CDR2 ANQGSEA. CDR3 nucleotide sequence: TGCAGCGTTGCTCGATTGGGGACAGGGGCTAACGAGCAGTACTTC. It yields the protein CSVARLGTGANEQYF.

This chain connects TRBV6-2 or TRBV6-3 to TRBJ2-3; 9 bases match TRBD2. Germline CDR1 and CDR2: MNHEY and SVGEGT. This CDR3 contains 17 residues. The trim removed 0 bases at V and 3 bases at J, leaving 7 bases unmatched. The CDR3, as DNA: TGTGCCAGCAGTTACTCGATCCTAGCGGGAAATACAGATACGCAGTATTTT. Translated: CASSYSILAGNTDTQYF.

The V gene is TRBV19, the J gene TRBJ2-7; TRBD1 matches 10 bases. The germline V gene encodes CDR1 LNHDA and CDR2 SQIVND (reference sequence). There are 15 residues in the CDR3. J was trimmed by 2 bases and V by 5 bases; bases with no gene match: 6. CDR3 residues: CASSAPGQGTYEQYF. CDR3 nucleotide sequence: TGTGCCAGTAGTGCTCCGGGACAGGGGACCTACGAGCAGTACTTC.

The chain links TRBV12-3 or TRBV12-4 to TRBJ1-1, with a weak D call TRBD1 (6 bases). The V end was cut by 7 bases, the J end by 4 bases, with 13 bases between. The CDR3 spans 13 residues. CDR3 nucleotides: TGTGCCAGCAAGGTACAGGGAGCCACTGAAGCTTTCTTT. Residues: CASKVQGATEAFF.

The chain couples TRBV30 to TRBJ2-5; D possibly corresponds to TRBD2 (5 bases). The germline V gene has CDR1 GTSNPN and CDR2 SVGIG (reference sequence). V dropped 5 bases and J dropped 0 bases, with 16 bases sitting between them. This CDR3 is built from 15 residues. CDR3 in amino acids: CAWSTGITYQETQYF. CDR3 DNA: TGTGCCTGGTCTACGGGGATTACGTACCAAGAGACCCAGTACTTC.

V is TRBV14 and J is TRBJ2-1; D call uncertain. Deletions cut 3 bases from V and 3 bases from J, with 6 bases between. This CDR3 spans 13 amino acids. Germline V gene lookup returns CDR1 SGHDN and CDR2 FVKESK. The CDR3 spells CASSQVVYNEQFF. CDR3 coding DNA: TGTGCCAGCAGCCAGGTAGTCTACAATGAGCAGTTCTTC.

This chain uses TRBV29-1 with TRBJ2-7; TRBD2 agrees at 9 bases. The CDR3 runs to 14 residues. Per the germline V gene, CDR1 is SQVTM and CDR2 is ANQGSEA. Losses at the gene ends were 5 bases for V and 2 bases for J; bases not matched to a gene: 7. The DNA of the CDR3 is TGCAGCGTTCGGAAGATAGCGGGGGCCTACGAGCAGTACTTC. It codes for CSVRKIAGAYEQYF.

Worth noting for this clone: One junction end disagrees with the germline gene, perhaps due to a read error. The V call is TRBV20-1, the J call TRBJ1-2, with 9 bases aligning to TRBD1. Germline lookup yields CDR1 DFQATT and CDR2 SNEGSKA (reference sequence). CDR3 length equals 11 residues. CDR3 region: CNANRGHGYTF. The CDR3 nucleotides are TGCAATGCTAACAGGGGGCATGGCTACACCTTC.

The chain joins TRBV6-2 or TRBV6-3 to TRBJ2-7; TRBD2 matches at 14 bases. V lost 5 bases to trimming and J lost 1 base; unmatched junction nucleotides: 7. From germline, CDR1 is MNHEY and CDR2 SVGEGT. This CDR3 region has 17 residues. CDR3 coding DNA: TGTGCCAGCAGTCGTCCGGGACTAGCGGGAGTTTCCTACGAGCAGTACTTC. Translating gives CASSRPGLAGVSYEQYF.

The CDR3 nucleotides are TGTGCCAGCTCACCAGGATTCGGGGAAGAGACCCAGTACTTC. Translated: CASSPGFGEETQYF. The V gene is TRBV18, the J gene TRBJ2-5; TRBD2 might be the D (5 bases). The V gene's germline CDR1 is KGHSH and CDR2 LQKENI. Trimming shortened V by 2 bases and J by 3 bases, and 10 bases separated the two germline ends. The CDR3 spans 14 residues.

This sequence joins TRBV4-2 and TRBJ2-5; tentative D call: TRBD2 (5 bases). The CDR3 runs to 14 residues. From germline, CDR1 is LGHNA and CDR2 YNFKEQ. The V end was cut by 1 base, the J end by 0 bases, with 6 bases between. The CDR3 is CASSQAGDQETQYF. Written as DNA, the CDR3 is TGTGCCAGCAGCCAAGCCGGGGACCAAGAGACCCAGTACTTC.

The gene calls are TRBV27 and TRBJ2-1, with D tentatively TRBD2 (6 bases). Per the germline V gene, CDR1 is MNHEY and CDR2 is SMNVEV (reference sequence). With 4 bases removed from V and 15 bases from J, the gap between germline ends came to 16 bases. The CDR3 loop spans 12 amino acids. CDR3 DNA sequence: TGTGCCAGCAGTTGGTTCTCGGGGGTGTGGTTCTTC. Its protein product is CASSWFSGVWFF.

V and J are TRBV5-1 and TRBJ2-7, with TRBD2 matching 10 bases. With V trimmed by 9 bases and J by 1 base, 10 bases remained unmatched. The germline gives CDR1 SGHRS, CDR2 YFSETQ. CDR3 length equals 15 residues. The CDR3 coding sequence is TGCGCCAACAATAGCGGGAGGTCTCCTTCCTACGAGCAGTACTTC. This codes for CANNSGRSPSYEQYF.

The chain uses TRBV14 and TRBJ1-1, with 8 bases aligning to TRBD1. This CDR3 contains 14 residues. Germline-derived CDR1 and CDR2 are SGHDN and FVKESK. The junction had 12 bases not matched to a gene; V was cut back by 4 bases and J by 11 bases. The chain's CDR3 is CASSPGQGVRGAFF. The DNA of the CDR3 is TGTGCCAGCAGCCCTGGACAGGGAGTGAGGGGGGCTTTCTTT.

The V and J genes are TRBV4-1 and TRBJ1-1; TRBD1 matches at 7 bases. The J segment lost 5 bases and the V segment lost 0 bases, leaving 3 bases of the junction unmatched. Germline V gene sequence: CDR1 MGHRA, CDR2 YSYEKL. The CDR3 contains 14 residues. CDR3 loop: CASSQDRGRTEAFF. The CDR3 coding sequence is TGCGCCAGCAGCCAAGACAGGGGGAGGACTGAAGCTTTCTTT.

V is TRBV18 and J is TRBJ2-1; 11 bases are shared with TRBD2. Germline CDR1 KGHSH, CDR2 LQKENI. The CDR3 covers 17 residues. V was clipped by 4 bases and J by 3 bases; unmatched bases: 8. The CDR3 here is CASSLGPGLADYNEQFF. CDR3 in DNA: TGTGCCAGCTCACTGGGACCGGGACTAGCGGACTACAATGAGCAGTTCTTC.

This sequence joins TRBV6-1 and TRBJ1-6, with a weak D call TRBD1 (6 bases). The CDR3 covers 14 residues. Trimming removed 2 bases at V and 15 bases at J, with 17 bases between. Per the germline V gene, CDR1 is MNHNS and CDR2 is SASEGT. The CDR3 loop reads CASSETTGSLRLHF. CDR3 nucleotide sequence: TGTGCCAGCAGTGAAACCACAGGGAGTCTACGCCTCCACTTT.

This sequence joins TRBV6-5 and TRBJ1-5; TRBD1 matches 7 bases. Germline values: CDR1 MNHEY, CDR2 SVGAGI. The CDR3 totals 13 residues. Trimming cost V 10 bases and J 0 bases; bases outside gene matches: 3. The CDR3 DNA follows: TGTGCCACCGACAGGGATAGCAATCAGCCCCAGCATTTT. Its translation: CATDRDSNQPQHF.

This sequence joins TRBV19 and TRBJ1-6; TRBD1 agrees at 7 bases. The CDR3 runs to 14 residues. Germline V gene data show CDR1 as LNHDA and CDR2 as SQIVND (reference sequence). V gave up 8 bases and J gave up 4 bases; unmatched junction bases: 5. CDR3 bases: TGTGCCAGTTCCGGGACAGCTTATAATTCACCCCTCCACTTT. This codes for CASSGTAYNSPLHF.

The V call is TRBV18, the J call TRBJ2-3, with 9 positions matching TRBD1. In germline, CDR1 is KGHSH, CDR2 LQKENI. The CDR3 totals 17 residues. Trimming cost V 3 bases and J 0 bases; bases outside gene matches: 7. CDR3 in DNA: TGTGCCAGCTCACCGGGACAGGGAAGCCAAAGCACAGATACGCAGTATTTT. Its protein product is CASSPGQGSQSTDTQYF.

This chain links TRBV21-1 with TRBJ2-1; the DNA was not compared with TRBD1, the D call given in the table. TRBV21-1 is tagged as a pseudogene. The CDR3 has 17 residues. The CDR3 sequence: CASSRPTGEGRCDEQFF. DNA for the CDR3: TGTGCCAGCAGTCGTCCAACAGGGGAAGGAAGGTGCGATGAGCAGTTCTTC.

This rearrangement joins TRBV27 to TRBJ1-4, with D perhaps TRBD1 (6 bases). V lost 3 bases and J 7 bases, leaving 12 bases between the germline ends. This CDR3 region has 14 residues. Looked up from germline, CDR1 is MNHEY and CDR2 is SMNVEV (reference sequence). CDR3 residues: CASSLRQDSEKLFF. The CDR3 region has the DNA TGTGCCAGCAGTTTGCGACAGGACTCTGAAAAACTGTTTTTT.

This chain uses TRBV5-5 with TRBJ2-1; D is uncertain. The germline CDR1 and CDR2 sequences are SGHKS and YYEKEE (reference sequence). The CDR3 has 15 residues. V shed 0 bases and J shed 0 bases, with 7 bases lying between them. CDR3 region: CASSLDYSSYNEQFF. CDR3 coding DNA: TGTGCCAGCAGCTTGGATTATAGCTCCTACAATGAGCAGTTCTTC.